Listed below are T cell receptor beta chains from one sample, sequenced in a study of T and B cells in COVID-19 patients. In TCRdb, the multiplex PCR reads were re-called with MiXCR into one record per CDR3 protein. The sample consists of about 11,000 distinct CDR3 sequences, almost 30% of them appearing once. Sequenced input: blood. These TCRs come from a human donor who had recovered from COVID-19. CDR3s include the opening cysteine and the closing phenylalanine or tryptophan. The D gene is left open where the match is weak. Only some rows state a clone size, as once, few, many or a class for expanded clones.

size	J	V	D	DNA	CDR3
many	TRBJ2-3	TRBV12-3/TRBV12-4	TRBD2	TGTGCCAGCAGGAAGACTAGCGCGGTTTCAGATACGCAGTATTTT	CASRKTSAVSDTQYF
few	TRBJ2-5	TRBV6-5	TRBD2	TGTGCCAGCCGAAGGACTAGCGGGATGGAGACCCAGTACTTC	CASRRTSGMETQYF
many	TRBJ2-2	TRBV7-5	NA	NA	CISVPEAHSLAGPNTGELFF
NA	TRBJ2-1	TRBV20-1	NA	TGCAGTGCTAGGGGGGCTAGCGGTGTAGCTAGCTATGAGCAGTTCTTC	CSARGASGVASYEQFF
NA	TRBJ2-1	TRBV20-1	TRBD1	TGCAGTGCTTTGACAGGGATGGGGTACAATGAGCAGTTCTTC	CSALTGMGYNEQFF
NA	TRBJ2-7	TRBV7-9	NA	TGTGCCAGCAGCCCACCTGGGGAACCTTACGAGCAGTACTTC	CASSPPGEPYEQYF
many	TRBJ1-6	TRBV30	NA	TGTGCCTGGACCGAGAGGTTTAATTCACCCCTCCACTTT	CAWTERFNSPLHF
few	TRBJ1-1	TRBV6-5	TRBD1	TGTGCCAGCAGTTACTCGGCCCAGGGGGACACTGAAGCTTTCTTT	CASSYSAQGDTEAFF
NA	TRBJ1-1	TRBV27	NA	TGTGCCAGCAGTTTCAGGGCCGGGGTGTCAACTTTCTTT	CASSFRAGVSTFF
NA	TRBJ1-6	TRBV20-1	TRBD1	TGCAGTGCTACCCAATTCGGACAGGGGAGGCCCTACTATAATTCACCCCTCCACTTT	CSATQFGQGRPYYNSPLHF
medium-sized	TRBJ2-5	TRBV15	NA	TGTGCCACCAGCCGGACAGCCGGGGAGACCCAGTACTTC	CATSRTAGETQYF
NA	TRBJ1-2	TRBV27	TRBD1	TGTGCCAGCAGTTCCCGACAGGGAATTGGGTACACCTTC	CASSSRQGIGYTF
few	TRBJ1-4	TRBV6-1	NA	TGTGCCAGCAGGACGTACAGGGATTCAGAAAAACTGTTTTTT	CASRTYRDSEKLFF
few	TRBJ2-1	TRBV12-3/TRBV12-4	NA	TGTGCCAGCAGTTTATTGGGGTATGAGCAGTTCTTC	CASSLLGYEQFF
NA	TRBJ1-1	TRBV6-6	NA	TGTGCCAGCAGTTACTCGGGGGGGTGGAACACTGAAGCTTTCTTT	CASSYSGGWNTEAFF
NA	TRBJ2-3	TRBV5-1	NA	TGCGCCAGCAGCTTGAGCAGGGAGGATACGCAGTATTTT	CASSLSREDTQYF
NA	TRBJ2-5	TRBV5-1	TRBD1	TGCGCCAGCAGCTTGGTACCAGGGGGCCAAGAGACCCAGTACTTC	CASSLVPGGQETQYF
NA	TRBJ1-2	TRBV5-4	TRBD1	TGTGCCAGCAGCTTGGCCGGGACAGTCTATGGCTACACCTTC	CASSLAGTVYGYTF
few	TRBJ2-1	TRBV6-2/TRBV6-3	TRBD1	TGTGCCACTCGATCGACAGGGAGCTCCTACAATGAGCAGTTCTTC	CATRSTGSSYNEQFF
NA	TRBJ1-1	TRBV6-5	NA	TGTGCCAGCAGACCAACTTCAGGGAGAATGAACACTGAAGCTTTCTTT	CASRPTSGRMNTEAFF
few	TRBJ1-1	TRBV6-5	NA	TGTGCCAGCAGCACGTGGGGGAACACTGAAGCTTTCTTT	CASSTWGNTEAFF
many	TRBJ2-2	TRBV18	TRBD1	TGTGCCAGCTCACCAGGACAGGCGAACACCGGGGAGCTGTTTTTT	CASSPGQANTGELFF
medium-sized	TRBJ2-5	TRBV6-5	TRBD1	TGTGCCAGCAGTTACTCGGGACAGATCCAAGAGACCCAGTACTTC	CASSYSGQIQETQYF
medium-sized	TRBJ2-1	TRBV6-5	NA	TGTGCCAGCAGTCAGCGGCGGGGTGAGCAGTTCTTC	CASSQRRGEQFF
medium-sized	TRBJ2-2	TRBV19	NA	TGTGCCAGTAGTAGCTCTTGGTCCTCCGATTCCACCGGGGAGCTGTTTTTT	CASSSSWSSDSTGELFF
NA	TRBJ2-3	TRBV6-2/TRBV6-3	TRBD1	TGTGCCAGCAGTTACTTACAGGGGAATACGCAGTATTTT	CASSYLQGNTQYF
NA	TRBJ2-1	TRBV7-2	NA	TGTGCCAGCGCGTCGCAGCAGTCCGTCTACAATGAGCAGTTCTTC	CASASQQSVYNEQFF
NA	TRBJ2-3	TRBV20-1	NA	TGCAGTGCTAGAGATATTGGGCAGCCAGATACGCAGTATTTT	CSARDIGQPDTQYF
once	TRBJ2-5	TRBV5-1	TRBD1	TGCGCCAGCAGCGTAGGGACAGGGCAAGAGACCCAGTACTTC	CASSVGTGQETQYF
NA	TRBJ1-5	TRBV30	NA	TGTGCCTGGAGTGTAAGGTGGGCCCCCAATCAGCCCCAGCATTTT	CAWSVRWAPNQPQHF
NA	TRBJ2-3	TRBV13	NA	TGTGCCAGCAGCTTAGGTCATCTGCAGGGACGGACAGATACGCAGTATTTT	CASSLGHLQGRTDTQYF
NA	TRBJ2-3	TRBV11-3	TRBD2	TGCGCCAGCGGCCAAGTGTCTAGCGCTAAATCACGGGGGGGGACGCAGTATTTT	CASGQVSSAKSRGGTQYF
NA	TRBJ1-2	TRBV7-2	NA	TGTGCCAGCACCCCAGTAGTAGGTTACACCTTC	CASTPVVGYTF
NA	TRBJ2-1	TRBV19	TRBD2	TGTGCCAGTAGGCCTCCGACCGGGACTAGCAGATTTAATGAGCAGTTCTTC	CASRPPTGTSRFNEQFF
few	TRBJ2-1	TRBV18	NA	TGTGCCAGCTCACCCTCGGGCGGGATTGTATACAATGAGCAGTTCTTC	CASSPSGGIVYNEQFF
medium-sized	TRBJ2-7	TRBV6-5	TRBD2	TGTGCCAGCAGTTACTCGTCGGGAGGTAGTCCCCCACAGTACTTC	CASSYSSGGSPPQYF
NA	TRBJ1-4	TRBV12-3/TRBV12-4	NA	TGTGCCAGCAGTTGGACACCAACTAATGAAAAACTGTTTTTT	CASSWTPTNEKLFF
NA	TRBJ1-3	TRBV12-3/TRBV12-4	NA	TGTGCCAGCAGTTTAGACGGGGGTGGAAACACCATATATTTT	CASSLDGGGNTIYF
few	TRBJ2-1	TRBV5-1	NA	TGCGCCAGCAGCTTTCAGGGTGGGTCTGGTAATGAGCAGTTCTTC	CASSFQGGSGNEQFF
NA	TRBJ2-1	TRBV27	TRBD1	TGTACCAGCAGTGATCCGGCCGGGACAGGGATCCACAATGAGCAGTTCTTC	CTSSDPAGTGIHNEQFF
few	TRBJ2-1	TRBV27	TRBD2	TGTGCCAGCAGTTTATCCCCCCGGACTAGCGGGGGCAACTACCACAATGAGCAGTTCTTC	CASSLSPRTSGGNYHNEQFF
medium-sized	TRBJ2-1	TRBV6-5	TRBD1	TGTGCCAGCAGCAGGGACAGAGGAGACAATGAGCAGTTCTTC	CASSRDRGDNEQFF